The 13 T cell receptor beta chains below come from one sample, sequenced in a study of blood T cell repertoires in COVID-19. Clones were read by immunoSEQ multiplex PCR, and TCRdb kept only the in-frame ones, dropping some. The sample lists approximately 300,000 clones, roughly 89% occurring once. The specimen was PBMCs or T cells enriched from blood (not recorded which). The receptors here all came from a woman aged 18 to 35 with acute COVID-19.

The V gene is TRBV28, the J gene TRBJ2-1, with 7 bases lining up with TRBD2. Germline assignment: CDR1 MDHEN and CDR2 SYDVKM. This CDR3 has 13 residues. Trimming took 11 bases from V and 6 from J; bases not matched to a gene: 10. The DNA for the CDR3 is TGTGCCGGGGCGGGAGACATTGGCAATGAGCAGTTCTTC. It yields the protein CAGAGDIGNEQFF.

The V call is TRBV28, the J call TRBJ2-7; D is possibly TRBD1 (6 bases). The germline gives CDR1 MDHEN, CDR2 SYDVKM. The CDR3 runs to 12 residues. Trimming removed 5 bases from V and 7 bases from J, with 12 bases in between. The CDR3 sequence: CASSLLRGEQYF. The CDR3 DNA follows: TGTGCCAGCAGTCTGCTTAGGGGGGAGCAGTACTTC.

This clone was picked up one time. The chain links TRBV5-4 to TRBJ2-1, with D hard to call. The length of the CDR3 is 14 residues. Germline V CDR1 and CDR2: SGHNT, YYREEE (reference sequence). V was shortened by 0 bases and J by 8 bases, with 12 bases between the two germline ends. CDR3 bases: TGTGCCAGCAGCTTGGCCCTTTCCCCCGATGAGCAGTTCTTC. Translated, it gives CASSLALSPDEQFF.

The chain uses TRBV19 and TRBJ2-1; D gene uncertain. The CDR3 totals 16 residues. Trimming removed 0 bases at V and 2 bases at J, with 11 bases between. The germline CDR1 and CDR2 sequences are LNHDA and SQIVND (reference sequence). The DNA of the CDR3 is TGTGCCAGTAGTATAGAAGACGGGTTCCCCTACAATGAGCAGTTCTTC. It is translated as CASSIEDGFPYNEQFF.

V is TRBV18 and J is TRBJ2-1; weak D call: TRBD1 (5 bases). The germline CDR1 and CDR2 sequences are KGHSH and LQKENI. The CDR3 extends over 13 amino acids. The V end was cut by 4 bases, the J end by 5 bases, with 9 bases between. The CDR3 sequence is CASSLGQHNEQFF. The CDR3 coding sequence is TGTGCCAGCTCACTGGGGCAGCACAATGAGCAGTTCTTC.

The V call is TRBV29-1, the J call TRBJ2-3; TRBD2 might be the D (6 bases). Per germline, CDR1 SQVTM and CDR2 ANQGSEA. The CDR3 runs to 13 residues. Trimming took 6 bases from V and 0 from J, leaving 10 bases between them. Here the CDR3 DNA reads TGCAGCGTGACTAGATCTAGCACAGATACGCAGTATTTT. Amino acids: CSVTRSSTDTQYF.

The V call is TRBV2, the J call TRBJ2-5; 11 positions match TRBD2. The ends lost 6 bases at V and 2 bases at J; junction bases unmatched: 8. The CDR3 totals 16 residues. The germline V gene has CDR1 SNHLY and CDR2 FYNNEI. CDR3 in amino acids: CASRLTSGIAQETQYF. For the CDR3, the DNA is TGTGCCAGCAGGCTGACTAGCGGGATCGCTCAAGAGACCCAGTACTTC. The whole variable domain, filled in from reference TRBV2 and TRBJ2-5, reads EPEVTQTPSHQVTQMGQEVILRCVPISNHLYFYWYRQILGQKVEFLVSFYNNEISEKSEIFDDQFSVERPDGSNFTLKIRSTKLEDSAMYFCASRLTSGIAQETQYFGPGTRLLVL.

This chain links TRBV28 with TRBJ1-1; 9 bases agree with TRBD1. The CDR3 has 15 residues. After removal of 1 base from V and 4 bases from J, the junction contained 4 bases not matched to a gene. CDR1 and CDR2 from the germline V gene are MDHEN and SYDVKM. Written as DNA, the CDR3 is TGTGCCAGCAGTTTATTCACGACAGGGGGCACTGAAGCTTTCTTT. This gives the protein CASSLFTTGGTEAFF.

This chain connects TRBV6-5 to TRBJ2-1; TRBD2 matches at 8 bases. The CDR3 consists of 15 residues. Germline CDR1 reads MNHEY; CDR2 reads SVGAGI. Trimming at V came to 6 bases and at J to 2 bases, leaving 6 bases not matched to a gene. The CDR3 DNA reads TGTGCCAGCAGCTTACAGCGGGAGCCCTACAATGAGCAGTTCTTC. Amino acid sequence: CASSLQREPYNEQFF.

This rearrangement joins TRBV2 to TRBJ2-1; a weak D match, TRBD2 (5 bases). The germline V gene encodes CDR1 SNHLY and CDR2 FYNNEI. The CDR3 is made up of 15 amino acids. V was trimmed by 4 bases and J by 0 bases, leaving 10 bases between them. DNA for the CDR3: TGTGCCAGCAGTGGAAGGGAGAGCTCCTACAATGAGCAGTTCTTC. It encodes CASSGRESSYNEQFF.

The gene calls are TRBV11-2 and TRBJ1-2; TRBD1 is a possible D gene (5 bases). V shed 5 bases and J shed 4 bases, with 14 bases lying between them. The CDR3 has 14 amino acids. The germline V gene encodes CDR1 SGHAT and CDR2 FQNNGV. CDR3 loop: CASSPRGEGYGYTF. The CDR3 DNA follows: TGTGCCAGCAGCCCCCGGGGGGAGGGCTATGGCTACACCTTC.

The chain is built from TRBV28 and TRBJ1-1; a weak D match, TRBD1 (5 bases). The V end was cut by 1 base, the J end by 3 bases, with 18 bases between. The CDR3 covers 17 residues. The germline V gene encodes CDR1 MDHEN and CDR2 SYDVKM. As DNA, the CDR3 is TGTGCCAGCAGTTTATACAGGATGGCAGGCTCGGACACTGAAGCTTTCTTT. This gives the protein CASSLYRMAGSDTEAFF.

The gene calls are TRBV29-1 and TRBJ2-3; tentatively, D is TRBD1 (6 bases). The germline V and J ends were trimmed by 6 bases and 3 bases, with 22 bases remaining between them. Germline CDR1 reads SQVTM; CDR2 reads ANQGSEA. CDR3 length equals 16 residues. CDR3 sequence: CSVRGARGVGTDTQYF. For the CDR3, the DNA is TGCAGCGTGCGAGGGGCCAGGGGAGTGGGAACAGATACGCAGTATTTT.